Listed here are 16 T cell receptor beta chains from one sample, sequenced in a study of early T cells in non-severe SARS-CoV-2 infection (dated by TCRdb to about 2021). To prepare the library, 5' RACE was applied. Instrument on record: NextSeq 500. TCRdb reprocessed the public reads (quality trimming at Q25 with fastp, clone calling with MiXCR) and kept in-frame beta chains. Identical CDR3 proteins give one entry, which carries the most common genes and DNA. This sample comprises tens of thousands of distinct CDR3 sequences, 10% to 15% of them detected only once. About 4.7% of the sample lies in the top ten. Specimen: whole blood. The receptors stem from an adult who was a healthcare worker with PCR-confirmed SARS-CoV-2 infection or an uninfected control (not recorded which).

This clonotype was seen at least ten times. This rearrangement joins TRBV3-1 to TRBJ1-2; the D gene is possibly TRBD1 (5 bases). The CDR3 loop spans 16 amino acids. Trimming cost V 0 bases and J 6 bases, with 17 bases left between them. CDR1 and CDR2 (germline): LGHDT, YNNKEL (reference sequence). CDR3 amino acids: CASSQDPIGGGHGYTF. CDR3 DNA: TGTGCCAGCAGCCAAGATCCAATCGGGGGAGGGCATGGCTACACCTTC.

This clonotype was detected a few times. The chain recombines TRBV24-1 with TRBJ2-2; D possibly corresponds to TRBD1 (5 bases). CDR1 KGHDR and CDR2 SFDVKD come from the germline V gene. Trimming took 3 bases from V and 1 from J, leaving 8 bases between them. The CDR3 runs to 15 residues. The CDR3 coding sequence is TGTGCCACCAGTGATCCCAGGGAGAACACCGGGGAGCTGTTTTTT. Protein product: CATSDPRENTGELFF.

This clonotype was found a few times. V and J are TRBV3-1 and TRBJ1-2, with no clear D. V lost 4 bases, J lost 4 bases, and 13 bases lay in between. There are 14 residues in the CDR3. CDR1 and CDR2 from the germline V gene are LGHDT and YNNKEL (reference sequence). CDR3 loop: CASSRKVETYGYTF. The CDR3 DNA is TGTGCCAGCAGCCGTAAGGTCGAAACCTATGGCTACACCTTC.

This clonotype was seen repeatedly, ten times or more. This chain connects TRBV12-3 or TRBV12-4 to TRBJ2-7; no clear D gene. Trimming removed 1 base at V and 7 bases at J, with 14 bases between. This CDR3 spans 14 amino acids. CDR3 nucleotides: TGTGCCAGCAGTTTAGGGGCTGGGTTAGGGGAGCAGTACTTC. It is translated as CASSLGAGLGEQYF.

This clonotype appeared a few times. This chain joins TRBV12-3 or TRBV12-4 and TRBJ2-3; 10 positions agree with TRBD2. J gave up 3 bases and V 5 bases, and 2 bases lay outside the gene matches. The CDR3 covers 14 residues. The CDR3 region is CASSRTSGTDTQYF. The CDR3 DNA is TGTGCCAGCAGTCGGACTAGCGGTACAGATACGCAGTATTTT.

This clonotype was picked up many times. The V and J genes are TRBV20-1 and TRBJ2-7, with 10 bases matching TRBD1. There are 14 residues in the CDR3. Losses at the gene ends were 5 bases for V and 0 bases for J; bases not matched to a gene: 4. The germline CDR1 and CDR2 sequences are DFQATT and SNEGSKA (reference sequence). The CDR3 nucleotides are TGCAGTGCTGAAAGGACAGGGGGCTCCTACGAGCAGTACTTC. Its protein is CSAERTGGSYEQYF.

At least ten counts were recorded for this clonotype. The rearrangement joins TRBV7-9 to TRBJ2-3; 7 bases are shared with TRBD2. This CDR3 comprises 19 residues. CDR1 is SEHNR and CDR2 is FQNEAQ in the germline V gene (reference sequence). V was pared by 5 bases and J by 3 bases, with 20 bases of the junction left unmatched. CDR3 nucleotide sequence: TGTGCCAGCAGCCCCCCTCCGGGGGGTGGTTCTATTAGGACAGATACGCAGTATTTT. Protein sequence: CASSPPPGGGSIRTDTQYF.

This clonotype has a count of ten or more. This sequence joins TRBV20-1 and TRBJ2-2, with 13 bases lining up with TRBD2. This CDR3 spans 22 amino acids. Germline V gene data show CDR1 as DFQATT and CDR2 as SNEGSKA (reference sequence). Trimming removed 3 bases from V and 2 bases from J; junction bases left unmatched: 21. The CDR3 DNA follows: TGCAGTGCTAGTAAGCCGCCCGCGCCGACTAGCGGGGGGATTTTAAACACCGGGGAGCTGTTTTTT. Translating it yields CSASKPPAPTSGGILNTGELFF.

This clonotype was counted at least ten times. The rearrangement links TRBV7-2 to TRBJ2-7, with a tentative D call TRBD2 (6 bases). The CDR3 spans 15 residues. Germline assignment: CDR1 SGHTA and CDR2 FQGNSA. Trimming shortened V by 4 bases and J by 0 bases, and 13 bases separated the two germline ends. The CDR3 coding sequence is TGTGCCAGCAGCTCGGGACTGACATCCTCCTACGAGCAGTACTTC. This encodes CASSSGLTSSYEQYF. Using reference TRBV7-2 and TRBJ2-7 for the parts outside the CDR3, the full variable domain is GAGVSQSPSNKVTEKGKDVELRCDPISGHTALYWYRQSLGQGLEFLIYFQGNSAPDKSGLPSDRFSAERTGGSVSTLTIQRTQQEDSAVYLCASSSGLTSSYEQYFGPGTRLTVT.

This clonotype was seen many times. The V and J genes are TRBV19 and TRBJ1-5, with 8 positions matching TRBD1. V lost 3 bases, J lost 7 bases, and 5 bases stayed unmatched. In germline, CDR1 is LNHDA, CDR2 SQIVND (reference sequence). This CDR3 comprises 14 residues. This CDR3 reads CASSIRTGRQPQHF. The CDR3 DNA reads TGTGCCAGTAGTATCAGGACAGGGAGACAGCCCCAGCATTTT.

The gene calls are TRBV28 and TRBJ1-1, with unresolved D. CDR1 is MDHEN, CDR2 SYDVKM, per germline. The CDR3 consists of 12 residues. The V gene lost 5 bases and the J gene lost 0 bases, with 4 bases spanning the gap. The CDR3 loop is CASSILNTEAFF. The DNA for the CDR3 is TGTGCCAGCAGTATATTGAACACTGAAGCTTTCTTT.

This clonotype has only a few counts. The chain is built from TRBV7-9 and TRBJ2-4; D unclear. CDR1 is SEHNR and CDR2 is FQNEAQ in the germline V gene (reference sequence). Trimming stripped 1 base from V and 11 bases from J, with 15 bases between. This CDR3 has 14 residues. The CDR3 sequence is CASSLGQDEAVQYF. For the CDR3, the DNA is TGTGCCAGCAGCTTAGGGCAGGACGAGGCCGTTCAGTACTTC.

This clonotype appeared many times. The CDR3 region has the DNA TGTGCCAGCAGCTCTGACAGGGACTACGAGCAGTACTTC. Amino acid sequence: CASSSDRDYEQYF. The chain couples TRBV11-2 to TRBJ2-7; 7 bases map to TRBD1. The CDR3 loop spans 13 amino acids. J lost 3 bases, V lost 4 bases, and 3 bases had no gene match. CDR1 is SGHAT and CDR2 is FQNNGV in the germline V gene.

In its sample, this clonotype was seen a few times. V is TRBV27 and J is TRBJ1-6; unclear D gene. V was trimmed by 6 bases and J by 4 bases, leaving 16 bases between them. The CDR3 spans 16 residues. From germline, CDR1 is MNHEY and CDR2 SMNVEV (reference sequence). In DNA, the CDR3 is TGTGCCAGCAGCCCATCCGGAGTCCCTTATAATTCACCCCTCCACTTT. Translated: CASSPSGVPYNSPLHF.

The sample holds a few counts of this clonotype. V is TRBV20-1 and J is TRBJ1-6, with D possibly matching TRBD1 (5 bases). The ends were cut back, 2 bases at V and 6 bases at J, with 17 bases in the middle. Germline lookup yields CDR1 DFQATT and CDR2 SNEGSKA (reference sequence). The CDR3 loop spans 16 amino acids. CDR3 amino acids: CSARSPGPGGNSPLHF. DNA of the CDR3: TGCAGTGCTAGATCCCCTGGACCTGGGGGTAATTCACCCCTCCACTTT.

The chain couples TRBV30 to TRBJ1-2, with 8 bases identical to TRBD1. Trimming cost V 2 bases and J 8 bases; bases outside gene matches: 4. Germline values: CDR1 GTSNPN, CDR2 SVGIG (reference sequence). The CDR3 runs to 12 residues. The CDR3: CAWSTQGEGYTF. In DNA form, the CDR3 reads TGTGCCTGGAGTACACAGGGGGAGGGCTACACCTTC.